This entry lists 18 T cell receptor beta chains sequenced from one sample in a study of shared clonotypes between healthy human individuals. Measured with immunoSEQ multiplex PCR; TCRdb has only the in-frame clones, and not every one. The sample contains roughly 2.5 million clones, 85% to 95% of which appear only once. Material for sequencing was naive CD4+ T cells sorted from blood. Subset here: CD45RA+ positively selected. These receptor sequences come from a man aged 18 to 35 in good health.

The table lists this clone with a few counts. The chain joins TRBV2 to TRBJ1-1; D gene uncertain. V gave up 5 bases and J gave up 0 bases, with 7 bases separating them. Germline V gives CDR1 SNHLY, CDR2 FYNNEI. The CDR3 consists of 13 residues. CDR3 amino acids: CASSPRLNTEAFF. In DNA form, the CDR3 reads TGTGCCAGCAGTCCAAGGCTGAACACTGAAGCTTTCTTT.

This clone was counted between two and nine times. The chain uses TRBV30 and TRBJ1-5; D not resolved. This CDR3 is 13 amino acids long. V lost 0 bases and J lost 5, with 8 bases in between. Per the germline V gene, CDR1 is GTSNPN and CDR2 is SVGIG (reference sequence). The CDR3 reads CAWSVQADQPQHF. The CDR3 DNA reads as TGTGCCTGGAGTGTCCAAGCGGATCAGCCCCAGCATTTT.

The chain couples TRBV5-1 to TRBJ1-4; tentatively, D is TRBD1 (5 bases). The CDR3 contains 15 residues. The V end lost 0 bases, the J end lost 4 bases, and 10 bases lay between the germline ends. Germline lookup yields CDR1 SGHRS and CDR2 YFSETQ. The CDR3 DNA is TGCGCCAGCAGCTTGGGAGGGGTCGGTAATGAAAAACTGTTTTTT. Its translation: CASSLGGVGNEKLFF.

V and J are TRBV6-1 and TRBJ2-7, with D possibly called TRBD1 or TRBD2 (5 bases each). The CDR3 is 13 residues long. V dropped 10 bases and J dropped 1 base, with 14 bases sitting between them. Germline CDR1 MNHNS, CDR2 SASEGT. Here the CDR3 reads CAISRGASYEQYF. The CDR3 coding sequence is TGTGCCATCTCCCGGGGCGCGTCCTACGAGCAGTACTTC.

For the CDR3, the DNA is TGTGCCAGCAGTTACGCAGACAGGGGGAACACTGAAGCTTTCTTT. Translating it yields CASSYADRGNTEAFF. This chain links TRBV6-6 with TRBJ1-1, with 8 bases identical to TRBD1. The length of the CDR3 is 15 residues. Germline V gene data show CDR1 as MNHNY and CDR2 as SVGAGI (reference sequence). The J segment lost 1 base and the V segment lost 2 bases, leaving 3 bases of the junction unmatched.

This clone was observed a few times. This specimen includes other DNA sequences encoding the same CDR3. The chain carries TRBV29-1 and TRBJ1-1, with D possibly matching TRBD1 (5 bases). Trimming cost V 6 bases and J 0 bases, with 11 bases left between them. The CDR3 is made up of 13 amino acids. Germline loops: CDR1 SQVTM, CDR2 ANQGSEA. The CDR3 loop is CSVEGRLNTEAFF. The CDR3 nucleotides are TGCAGCGTCGAGGGACGGCTGAACACTGAAGCTTTCTTT.

The chain recombines TRBV2 with TRBJ2-2; D is uncertain. Trimming cost V 3 bases and J 6 bases, with 14 bases left between them. Per germline, CDR1 SNHLY and CDR2 FYNNEI. The CDR3 sequence is 15 residues long. The DNA of the CDR3 is TGTGCCAGCAGTGAGATTTTGGGCCTGGCCGGGGAGCTGTTTTTT. This translates into CASSEILGLAGELFF.

This chain links TRBV7-9 with TRBJ2-5, with 7 bases lining up with TRBD2. Germline trimming cut 4 bases from V and 5 bases from J; bases unmatched to any gene: 10. The CDR3 runs 15 residues. Germline assignment: CDR1 SEHNR and CDR2 FQNEAQ (reference sequence). Here the CDR3 reads CASSSAGPGGETQYF. The CDR3 DNA reads TGTGCCAGCAGCTCAGCAGGTCCCGGGGGGGAGACCCAGTACTTC.

The chain links TRBV28 to TRBJ2-1; D gene uncertain. Trimming removed 3 bases from V and 4 bases from J, with 4 bases in between. Germline V gene sequence: CDR1 MDHEN, CDR2 SYDVKM. The CDR3 runs to 12 residues. The DNA for the CDR3 is TGTGCCAGCAGTTTTGTATACAATGAGCAGTTCTTC. This sequence encodes CASSFVYNEQFF. Combining the CDR3 with reference TRBV28 and TRBJ2-1 gives the whole variable domain DVKVTQSSRYLVKRTGEKVFLECVQDMDHENMFWYRQDPGLGLRLIYFSYDVKMKEKGDIPEGYSVSREKKERFSLILESASTNQTSMYLCASSFVYNEQFFGPGTRLTVL.

CDR3: CASHGTSSYEQYF. The CDR3 DNA follows: TGTGCCAGCCACGGGACTAGCTCCTACGAGCAGTACTTC. The chain has TRBV28 and TRBJ2-7; 8 positions agree with TRBD2. The CDR3 has 13 amino acids. CDR1 is MDHEN and CDR2 is SYDVKM in the germline V gene. V shed 8 bases, J shed 0 bases, and the junction held 3 bases outside the gene matches.

Worth noting for this clone: Other DNA sequences in the same sample also yield this CDR3. The rearrangement uses TRBV9 and TRBJ2-7; 12 nucleotides align to TRBD2. The CDR3 consists of 14 residues. Germline V lookup: CDR1 SGDLS, CDR2 YYNGEE. The V and J ends lost 8 bases and 0 bases, in that order; junction bases with no gene match: 3. CDR3 in amino acids: CARRLAGASYEQYF. CDR3 bases: TGTGCCAGAAGACTAGCGGGAGCCTCCTACGAGCAGTACTTC.

In its sample, this clone was seen once. The chain couples TRBV30 to TRBJ2-3; 16 bases align to TRBD2. The CDR3 runs 16 residues. The germline gives CDR1 GTSNPN, CDR2 SVGIG (reference sequence). With 3 bases clipped from V and 4 bases from J, the junction kept 4 bases outside the gene matches. CDR3 nucleotide sequence: TGTGCCTGGAGCCGGGGACTAGCGGGGGGGCCAGATACGCAGTATTTT. Protein: CAWSRGLAGGPDTQYF.

The rearrangement joins TRBV30 to TRBJ1-5, with 9 bases matching TRBD1. The CDR3 loop spans 13 amino acids. Germline V gene data show CDR1 as GTSNPN and CDR2 as SVGIG (reference sequence). The ends lost 0 bases at V and 11 bases at J; junction bases unmatched: 5. The chain's CDR3 is CAWSVTGGLTQHF. As DNA, the CDR3 is TGTGCCTGGAGTGTGACAGGGGGTCTGACCCAGCATTTT.

This clone was detected once. The same CDR3 also results from other DNA sequences found in this sample. The genes are TRBV7-9 and TRBJ2-7; TRBD1 aligns across 7 bases. There are 13 residues in the CDR3. CDR1 SEHNR and CDR2 FQNEAQ come from the germline V gene (reference sequence). V shed 5 bases and J 3 bases; nucleotides not matched to a gene: 4. The CDR3: CASSLGTVYEQYF. As DNA, the CDR3 is TGTGCCAGCAGCCTCGGGACAGTCTACGAGCAGTACTTC.

The chain carries TRBV5-4 and TRBJ1-6; D might be TRBD1 (5 bases). In germline, CDR1 is SGHNT, CDR2 YYREEE (reference sequence). This CDR3 has 16 residues. Trimming pared 4 bases from V and 7 bases from J, leaving 18 bases between. This chain's CDR3 is CASSPTLDNGNSPLHF. CDR3 nucleotides: TGTGCCAGCAGCCCAACGCTGGACAATGGAAATTCACCCCTCCACTTT.

The V and J genes are TRBV6-5 and TRBJ1-1; TRBD1 aligns across 7 bases. The germline CDR1 and CDR2 sequences are MNHEY and SVGAGI. Trimming took 5 bases from V and 5 from J; bases not matched to a gene: 8. The CDR3 has 14 residues. The CDR3 loop is CASSRKSGGTEAFF. The CDR3, as DNA: TGTGCCAGCAGTCGAAAGTCAGGGGGAACTGAAGCTTTCTTT.

The count of this clone is one. The V gene is TRBV5-6, the J gene TRBJ2-1; TRBD2 matches at 9 bases. The germline V gene encodes CDR1 SGHDT and CDR2 YYEEEE. Losses at the gene ends were 0 bases for V and 4 bases for J; bases not matched to a gene: 11. CDR3 size: 18 residues. The DNA of the CDR3 is TGTGCCAGCAGCTTGGGTCCCCCGGAGCGGGGGGAATACAATGAGCAGTTCTTC. It yields the protein CASSLGPPERGEYNEQFF.

A single count supports this clone. The CDR3 nucleotides read TGTGCCAGCAGTTTCTTGTCCGCAAGAGAGACCCAGTACTTC. Its translation: CASSFLSARETQYF. The chain links TRBV28 to TRBJ2-5; no clear D. The germline V and J ends were trimmed by 3 bases and 4 bases, with 12 bases remaining between them. This CDR3 is built from 14 residues. The germline V gene has CDR1 MDHEN and CDR2 SYDVKM.